Sequencing of this T cell receptor beta chain was carried out in a study of blood T cell repertoires in COVID-19. Turning to the study itself: Collection of acute and convalescent COVID-19 samples took place in the United States, Italy and Spain.

After removal of 3 bases from V and 5 bases from J, the junction contained 12 bases not matched to a gene. Germline CDR1 LNHDA, CDR2 SQIVND (reference sequence). The CDR3 is 17 residues long. The authors' processing: Amplification of reference gene primers provided the estimated nucleated cell counts. Clones were sequenced by immunoSEQ multiplex PCR, and TCRdb holds only the in-frame ones, with some missing. V, J and clone size are those of that table, while D and trimming were read from the DNA. The sample gives roughly 32,000 clones, around 75% of which show up once; about 14% is in the top ten. This receptor was identified in a man older than 75 with active or convalescent COVID-19. The chain combines TRBV19 with TRBJ2-5; 10 bases align to TRBD2. What was sequenced was peripheral blood. The CDR3: CASSIWGSLAGGETQYF. CDR3 nucleotide sequence: TGTGCCAGTAGTATCTGGGGGAGCTTAGCGGGAGGCGAGACCCAGTACTTC.